The present TCR beta chain was sequenced within a study of blood T cell repertoires in COVID-19. Study summary: Both acute and convalescent COVID-19 samples were obtained from the United States, Italy and Spain. T cells, B-cell-depleted T cells, or PBMCs provided the cDNA or gDNA that served as material.

There are 14 residues in the CDR3. V was pared by 1 base and J by 8 bases, with 12 bases between. Germline loops: CDR1 SGHVS, CDR2 FQNEAQ. This clone was recorded only once. Original methodology: Amplification from reference gene primers served as the basis for estimated nucleated cell counts. Assay used: immunoSEQ multiplex PCR; TCRdb lists only in-frame clones, some missing. The V and J calls and clone size are taken from that table; D and trimming were inferred from the DNA. This sample carries 200,000 or so clones, around nine tenths of them seen once, and the ten largest clones take 2.5% to 3%. The sequencing sample was made of peripheral blood. The receptor was derived from a woman between 55 and 75 years old with acute or convalescent COVID-19. The chain uses TRBV7-8 and TRBJ2-4, with D maybe TRBD2 (5 bases). This CDR3 reads CASSLGPAGDIQYF. Here the CDR3 DNA reads TGTGCCAGCAGCTTAGGCCCCGCGGGTGACATTCAGTACTTC.